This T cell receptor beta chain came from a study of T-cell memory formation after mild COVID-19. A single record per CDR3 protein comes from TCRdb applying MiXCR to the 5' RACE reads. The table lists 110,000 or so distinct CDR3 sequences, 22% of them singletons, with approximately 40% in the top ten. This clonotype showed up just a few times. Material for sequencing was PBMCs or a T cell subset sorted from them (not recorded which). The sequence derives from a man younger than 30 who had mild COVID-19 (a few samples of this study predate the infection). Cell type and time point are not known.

CDR3 DNA sequence: TGTGCCAGCCAACGAAGTCCCTACGAGCAGTACTTC. This codes for CASQRSPYEQYF. The genes are TRBV27 and TRBJ2-7; D uncertain. CDR1 is MNHEY and CDR2 is SMNVEV in the germline V gene (reference sequence). Trimming took 8 bases from V and 2 from J, leaving 10 bases between them. CDR3 size: 12 residues.